The entry below gives a single TCR beta chain sequence along with its context. Its antigen is unidentified. This specimen belongs to a study of T cell responses to AZD1222 COVID-19 vaccine. Broader study findings: White British donors predominated, females outnumbered males, and clonal diversity was possibly underestimated. Baseline serology detected seropositivity in only six or seven AZD1222 recipients.

Per germline, CDR1 SQVTM and CDR2 ANQGSEA. V gave up 7 bases and J gave up 3 bases, with 12 bases separating them. The CDR3 loop spans 12 amino acids. TCRdb's table, derived via immunoSEQ multiplex PCR, lists solely in-frame clones and lacks some. The repertoire holds roughly 130,000 clones, with about 90% as singletons. Both about-4-week and about-12-week second-dose recipients were combined. The chain combines TRBV29-1 with TRBJ1-2, with D perhaps matching TRBD1 (5 bases). Specimen: peripheral blood, collected 28 days after the second AZD1222 dose. The clonotype originates from an adult who received the AZD1222 COVID-19 vaccine. The chain's CDR3 is CSAGWGDYGYTF. CDR3 bases: TGCAGCGCGGGTTGGGGGGACTATGGCTACACCTTC.